This TCR beta chain emerged from a study of CD8+ T cells in alopecia areata. Study in general: Tofacitinib dosing lasted 6 to 18 months, which was then followed by 6 months off drug. Overall study findings and caveats: Clonality was higher in lesional than normal scalp, especially in alopecia totalis/universalis.

Alopecia areata patients had lesional scalp punch biopsies and peripheral blood taken from them. A remark on this clone: Its antigen remains unidentified.

V trimming: 2 bases; J trimming: 7 bases; junction bases outside the gene matches: 16. CDR1 and CDR2 (germline): SGHVS, FQNEAQ. CDR3 length: 18 residues. Extracted RNA was reverse transcribed, and the resulting cDNA served as sequencing template. Using immunoSEQ multiplex PCR, the repertoire was profiled, and TCRdb retains in-frame clones only, with some absent. The data contain about 7,400 clones, about 70% of them singletons. This sequence originates from a human donor with alopecia areata. Sequences were derived from skin, sampled at week 0. The chain recombines TRBV7-8 with TRBJ1-3; 8 bases line up with TRBD1. For the CDR3, the DNA is TGTGCCAGCAGCTTACCCCCTAGGACAGGGACGAATAGGAACACCATATATTTT. Its translation is CASSLPPRTGTNRNTIYF.